This T cell receptor beta chain derives from a study of shared clonotypes between healthy human individuals. Overall study findings and caveats: Naive subsets typically showed greater estimated richness than memory subsets. Owing to a small donor count, the genetic and exposure-history diversity represented was limited. Relative to clonotypes present in all four donors, those not shared had lower generation probabilities. Clonotype sharing among donors was thought likely to change with sequencing depth.

CDR1 and CDR2 from the germline V gene are GTSNPN and SVGIG (reference sequence). V trimming: 0 bases; J trimming: 4 bases; junction bases outside the gene matches: 3. The CDR3 has 16 amino acids. The protocol was immunoSEQ multiplex PCR, while the TCRdb copy is restricted to in-frame clones and leaves out a portion. Of approximately 400,000 clones in the sample, approximately 97% were seen once. In the case of this clone: Its antigen remains unidentified.

This sequence joins TRBV30 and TRBJ2-3; 14 bases line up with TRBD2. This TCR was sampled from a man between 25 and 39 years old in good health. Sequencing was performed on memory CD8+ T cells sorted from blood. Subset meaning: CD45RO+ cells pooled with CCR7-negative TemRA cells. The CDR3 bases are TGTGCCTGGAGTGTACGGACTAGCGGGAGGCCAGATACGCAGTATTTT. The encoded protein is CAWSVRTSGRPDTQYF.